The T cell receptor beta chain described here comes from a study of cytomegalovirus exposure and HLA in healthy donors. The CDR3 loop spans 11 amino acids. The V end lost 6 bases, the J end lost 6 bases, and 5 bases lay between the germline ends. Germline V gene data show CDR1 as SGHDN and CDR2 as FVKESK. The PCR had 60 Vbeta and 13 Jbeta primers. Profiled with immunoSEQ multiplex PCR; TCRdb holds only in-frame clones, not every one. The sample includes 120,000 or so clones, 75% to 85% of them seen just once. The sequenced sample consisted of PBMCs. The chain is built from TRBV14 and TRBJ2-2, with unresolved D. This receptor was identified in a man aged 35 to 55 in good health and CMV-seronegative. CDR3 sequence (DNA): TGTGCCAGCAGTTATTCCGGGGAGCTGTTTTTT. Translated: CASSYSGELFF.